This T cell receptor beta chain was profiled in a study of cytomegalovirus exposure and HLA in healthy donors. The CDR3 consists of 12 residues. The germline CDR1 and CDR2 sequences are SNHLY and FYNNEI. Deletions cut 6 bases from V and 0 bases from J, with 6 bases between. The study ran its PCR with 60 Vbeta and 13 Jbeta primers. TCRdb's table, derived via immunoSEQ multiplex PCR, lists solely in-frame clones and lacks some. The sample lists about 60,000 clones, about 71% occurring once. The sequence was obtained from a woman in her sixties in good health and CMV-seropositive. The V call is TRBV2, the J call TRBJ2-7; no definite D call. Sequencing input: PBMCs. As DNA, the CDR3 is TGTGCCAGCAGGCGCGACTCCTACGAGCAGTACTTC. Translating it yields CASRRDSYEQYF. Based on the CDR3 plus reference TRBV2 and TRBJ2-7, the full variable domain is EPEVTQTPSHQVTQMGQEVILRCVPISNHLYFYWYRQILGQKVEFLVSFYNNEISEKSEIFDDQFSVERPDGSNFTLKIRSTKLEDSAMYFCASRRDSYEQYFGPGTRLTVT.